The 14 T cell receptor beta chains in this list originate from one sample, sequenced in a study of Graves' ophthalmopathy and Graves' hyperthyroidism. Investigators amplified TCR beta CDR3 regions from RNA transcripts. Second-round multiplex PCR followed a first-round RT-PCR using HTBI primers. MiXCR, run by TCRdb on the multiplex PCR reads, gives a single entry per CDR3 protein. Of approximately 330,000 distinct CDR3 sequences in the sample, roughly a sixth were seen once. The material sequenced was peripheral blood. These receptors all stem from an adult man with Graves' ophthalmopathy.

This clonotype was counted many times. The J gene is TRBJ2-5, the V gene TRBV30; tentative D call: TRBD2 (6 bases). Germline assignment: CDR1 GTSNPN and CDR2 SVGIG (reference sequence). With 1 base removed from V and 1 base from J, the gap between germline ends came to 13 bases. The CDR3 is 15 residues long. The CDR3 spells CAWSGDAGSQETQYF. The CDR3 nucleotides are TGTGCCTGGAGTGGGGATGCCGGGAGCCAAGAGACCCAGTACTTC.

This clonotype was recorded many times. This sequence joins TRBV20-1 and TRBJ2-1, with 8 nucleotides matching TRBD2. The CDR3 covers 16 residues. Germline V gene lookup returns CDR1 DFQATT and CDR2 SNEGSKA (reference sequence). Trimming at V came to 0 bases and at J to 6 bases, leaving 10 bases not matched to a gene. The CDR3 nucleotides are TGCAGTGCTAGAGATGTAGGAGCGGGGGCGCCCAATGAGCAGTTCTTC. Its translation is CSARDVGAGAPNEQFF.

This clonotype occurred many times. V is TRBV9 and J is TRBJ2-5; no clear D. From germline, CDR1 is SGDLS and CDR2 YYNGEE. This CDR3 has 14 residues. Between the trimmed V and J ends, which lost 0 bases and 5 bases, there was a span of 11 bases. This chain's CDR3 is CASSVALGRETQYF. In DNA form, the CDR3 reads TGTGCCAGCAGCGTAGCTCTCGGTCGGGAGACCCAGTACTTC.

This clonotype was detected many times. The V gene is TRBV29-1, the J gene TRBJ1-1; TRBD1 might be the D (5 bases). The CDR3 runs 13 residues. Trimming cost V 7 bases and J 0 bases, with 12 bases left between them. Germline CDR1 is SQVTM and CDR2 is ANQGSEA. This CDR3 is CSGQSSMNTEAFF. Written as DNA, the CDR3 is TGCAGCGGACAGAGCTCTATGAACACTGAAGCTTTCTTT.

This clonotype was observed at least ten times. This rearrangement joins TRBV4-1 to TRBJ1-2; D possibly corresponds to TRBD1 (5 bases). Trimming pared 1 base from V and 4 bases from J, leaving 16 bases between. Per germline, CDR1 MGHRA and CDR2 YSYEKL. The CDR3 spans 16 residues. The chain's CDR3 is CASSQGQGGTVYGYTF. The CDR3 DNA reads TGCGCCAGCAGCCAAGGGCAGGGTGGGACGGTCTATGGCTACACCTTC.

V is TRBV7-2 and J is TRBJ2-5; D gene ambiguous. V lost 5 bases and J 1 base, leaving 11 bases between the germline ends. The CDR3 length is 14 residues. CDR1 and CDR2 (germline): SGHTA, FQGNSA. This chain's CDR3 is CASSARVAQETQYF. The CDR3 DNA follows: TGTGCCAGCAGCGCTCGAGTGGCCCAAGAGACCCAGTACTTC.

This clonotype was found many times. This chain uses TRBV6-2 or TRBV6-3 with TRBJ2-7; D gene unclear. The CDR3 has 16 amino acids. Trimming shortened V by 5 bases and J by 0 bases, and 17 bases separated the two germline ends. Germline CDR1 is MNHEY and CDR2 is SVGEGT. The CDR3: CASSRMGRTISYEQYF. The CDR3 coding sequence is TGTGCCAGCAGTCGAATGGGTCGGACGATCTCCTACGAGCAGTACTTC.

This clonotype was found many times. One end of the junction does not line up with germline, which may come from a read error. The rearrangement uses TRBV6-2 or TRBV6-3 and TRBJ1-3; D remains unclear. CDR1 and CDR2 (germline): MNHEY, SVGEGT. This CDR3 spans 19 amino acids. In nucleotides, the CDR3 is TGTGCCGGCAGTTACTCGATTTCGACTGCCTCGAACTCTGGAAACACCATATATTTT. Its protein product is CAGSYSISTASNSGNTIYF.

This clonotype was found many times. This CDR3 is missing its conserved last phenylalanine or tryptophan, likely due to a read error. This sequence joins TRBV6-2 or TRBV6-3 and TRBJ1-2, with TRBD1 as a possible D gene (5 bases). Per the germline V gene, CDR1 is MNHEY and CDR2 is SVGEGT. CDR3 length: 14 residues. The CDR3 reads CAGSQISGGYGYTL. CDR3 nucleotides: TGTGCCGGCAGCCAGATCTCCGGGGGCTATGGCTACACCCTC.

This clonotype has ten or more counts. The rearrangement joins TRBV5-1 to TRBJ2-2; D is tentatively TRBD1 or TRBD2 (5 bases each). There are 14 residues in the CDR3. CDR1 and CDR2 (germline): SGHRS, YFSETQ. Trimming stripped 4 bases from V and 4 bases from J, with 11 bases between. The CDR3 coding sequence is TGCGCCAGCAGCATTTCCGGGACCACCGGGGAGCTGTTTTTT. This gives the protein CASSISGTTGELFF.

This clonotype was seen many times. V and J are TRBV9 and TRBJ1-1; D is unclear. This CDR3 is 14 amino acids long. Germline CDR1 reads SGDLS; CDR2 reads YYNGEE. V gave up 4 bases and J gave up 1 base, with 11 bases separating them. CDR3 residues: CASSSAGRNTEAFF. CDR3 nucleotides: TGTGCCAGCAGCTCGGCGGGCCGGAACACTGAAGCTTTCTTT.

The sample holds many counts of this clonotype. The CDR3 DNA reads TGTGCCAGCAGTTACTCGGACAGGGTCGATGGCTACACCTTC. Protein product: CASSYSDRVDGYTF. The chain uses TRBV6-5 and TRBJ1-2, with TRBD1 identical over 8 bases. The V segment lost 0 bases and the J segment 6 bases; nucleotides outside the gene matches: 3. The CDR3 covers 14 residues. Germline V gene lookup returns CDR1 MNHEY and CDR2 SVGAGI.

This clonotype was seen ten or more times. The V call is TRBV27, the J call TRBJ1-1; D is uncertain. The germline V gene encodes CDR1 MNHEY and CDR2 SMNVEV (reference sequence). The CDR3 loop spans 12 amino acids. V shed 5 bases and J shed 10 bases, with 14 bases lying between them. The DNA of the CDR3 is TGTGCCAGCAGTACTATTGTGGGGATAGCTTTCTTT. It encodes CASSTIVGIAFF.

This clonotype was recorded many times. This chain connects TRBV12-3 or TRBV12-4 to TRBJ1-3; D is ambiguous. This CDR3 contains 15 residues. The germline V and J ends were trimmed by 5 bases and 0 bases, with 11 bases remaining between them. The CDR3 DNA reads TGTGCCAGCAGTCCCCGGAACCTCTCTGGAAACACCATATATTTT. The encoded protein is CASSPRNLSGNTIYF.